These 25 T cell receptor beta chains were all obtained from the same sample, sequenced in a study of cytomegalovirus exposure and HLA in healthy donors. The PCR had 60 Vbeta and 13 Jbeta primers. The protocol was immunoSEQ multiplex PCR, while the TCRdb copy is restricted to in-frame clones and leaves out a portion. Of over 150,000 clones detected, around four fifths appear once; the ten largest clones hold around 3.4%. The sequencing sample was made of PBMCs. The receptors originated from a woman aged 60-75 years in good health and CMV-seropositive.

CDR3 residues: CASSGSSYEQYF. The CDR3 DNA reads TGTGCCAGCAGCGGGAGCTCCTACGAGCAGTACTTC. The chain joins TRBV7-6 to TRBJ2-7; maybe TRBD2 (5 bases). Trimming pared 5 bases from V and 0 bases from J, leaving 5 bases between. Germline V gives CDR1 SGHVS, CDR2 FNYEAQ. The CDR3 length is 12 residues. Supplemented by reference TRBV7-6 and TRBJ2-7, the full variable domain reads GAGVSQSPRYKVTKRGQDVALRCDPISGHVSLYWYRQALGQGPEFLTYFNYEAQQDKSGLPNDRFSAERPEGSISTLTIQRTEQRDSAMYRCASSGSSYEQYFGPGTRLTVT.

The chain has TRBV2 and TRBJ2-2; 10 bases are shared with TRBD2. In germline, CDR1 is SNHLY, CDR2 FYNNEI. J lost 0 bases, V lost 4 bases, and 2 bases had no gene match. This CDR3 is built from 16 residues. CDR3: CASSVAGGPNTGELFF. The CDR3 DNA reads as TGTGCCAGCAGTGTAGCGGGAGGCCCGAACACCGGGGAGCTGTTTTTT.

The CDR3: CASSITTSGNQFF. The CDR3 region has the DNA TGTGCCAGCAGCATCACGACTAGCGGGAACCAGTTCTTC. This chain uses TRBV7-9 with TRBJ2-1; 11 bases map to TRBD2. Germline V gene lookup returns CDR1 SEHNR and CDR2 FQNEAQ (reference sequence). This CDR3 is 13 amino acids long. J was trimmed by 13 bases and V by 5 bases; bases with no gene match: 7.

The V call is TRBV20-1, the J call TRBJ1-2, with 7 nucleotides matching TRBD1. Per germline, CDR1 DFQATT and CDR2 SNEGSKA (reference sequence). CDR3 length: 11 residues. Germline trimming cut 5 bases from V and 5 bases from J; bases unmatched to any gene: 2. The CDR3 loop is CSAGTDYGYTF. DNA for the CDR3: TGCAGTGCTGGGACAGATTATGGCTACACCTTC.

This chain uses TRBV5-1 with TRBJ1-4, with D maybe TRBD1 (6 bases). The CDR3 is made up of 14 amino acids. The germline CDR1 and CDR2 sequences are SGHRS and YFSETQ. The V gene lost 0 bases and the J gene lost 6 bases, with 9 bases spanning the gap. The CDR3 spells CASSLVQGHEKLFF. CDR3 bases: TGCGCCAGCAGCTTGGTGCAGGGGCATGAAAAACTGTTTTTT.

This clone was seen only a few times. This chain uses TRBV5-6 with TRBJ2-5; the match to TRBD2 covers 8 bases. The CDR3 spans 15 residues. V was clipped by 1 base and J by 1 base; unmatched bases: 3. Germline V lookup: CDR1 SGHDT, CDR2 YYEEEE. The CDR3 DNA follows: TGTGCCAGCAGCTTGATCGGGAGGGCCCAAGAGACCCAGTACTTC. It yields the protein CASSLIGRAQETQYF. Supplemented by reference TRBV5-6 and TRBJ2-5, the full variable domain reads DAGVTQSPTHLIKTRGQQVTLRCSPKSGHDTVSWYQQALGQGPQFIFQYYEEEERQRGNFPDRFSGHQFPNYSSELNVNALLLGDSALYLCASSLIGRAQETQYFGPGTRLLVL.

This chain links TRBV19 with TRBJ1-5; D is ambiguous. Trimming stripped 7 bases from V and 6 bases from J, with 10 bases between. The germline V gene encodes CDR1 LNHDA and CDR2 SQIVND (reference sequence). This CDR3 comprises 12 residues. The CDR3 sequence is CASTEGVQPQHF. CDR3 sequence (DNA): TGTGCCAGTACTGAGGGAGTTCAGCCCCAGCATTTT.

This chain links TRBV30 with TRBJ2-7; TRBD2 matches at 7 bases. Germline V gene lookup returns CDR1 GTSNPN and CDR2 SVGIG (reference sequence). V was clipped by 0 bases and J by 3 bases; unmatched bases: 8. The CDR3 has 15 amino acids. For the CDR3, the DNA is TGTGCCTGGAGTGTTAAAGGACTAGTAGTCTACGAGCAGTACTTC. Its translation is CAWSVKGLVVYEQYF.

The V and J genes are TRBV4-3 and TRBJ2-2; D not resolved. Between the trimmed V and J ends, which lost 2 bases and 0 bases, there was a span of 4 bases. This CDR3 region has 14 residues. Germline V lookup: CDR1 LGHNA, CDR2 YSLEER. CDR3 nucleotides: TGCGCCAGCAGCCAACTAGCGAACACCGGGGAGCTGTTTTTT. Translated, it gives CASSQLANTGELFF.

The gene calls are TRBV5-1 and TRBJ1-6, with D possibly being TRBD1 (5 bases). Germline V CDR1 and CDR2: SGHRS, YFSETQ. V was clipped by 4 bases and J by 6 bases, with 11 bases between them. The CDR3 runs 14 residues. CDR3 region: CASSQGQGNSPLHF. CDR3 DNA: TGCGCCAGCAGCCAGGGCCAGGGTAATTCACCCCTCCACTTT.

V is TRBV7-8 and J is TRBJ1-3; D call uncertain. V lost 5 bases and J 0 bases, leaving 17 bases between the germline ends. Germline CDR1 and CDR2: SGHVS and FQNEAQ. This CDR3 is built from 17 residues. CDR3 amino acids: CASSTQATLRSGNTIYF. The CDR3 region has the DNA TGTGCCAGCAGCACCCAGGCGACACTTCGCTCTGGAAACACCATATATTTT.

This sequence joins TRBV7-3 and TRBJ1-5; TRBD1 might be the D (5 bases). Trimming shortened V by 5 bases and J by 3 bases, and 11 bases separated the two germline ends. In germline, CDR1 is SGHTA, CDR2 FQGTGA. The CDR3 sequence is 14 residues long. The CDR3 nucleotides read TGTGCCAGCAGCCCGGGACTCTCCAATCAGCCCCAGCATTTT. It specifies CASSPGLSNQPQHF.

The V and J genes are TRBV7-2 and TRBJ2-1; TRBD2 agrees at 14 bases. The CDR3 runs 15 residues. Trimming took 5 bases from V and 10 from J; bases not matched to a gene: 7. The germline V gene has CDR1 SGHTA and CDR2 FQGNSA. Here the CDR3 reads CASSARLAGGFEQFF. The CDR3 nucleotides are TGTGCCAGCAGCGCACGACTAGCGGGAGGGTTCGAGCAGTTCTTC.

The chain joins TRBV27 to TRBJ1-2, with D perhaps TRBD1 (6 bases). The CDR3 has 17 residues. CDR1 and CDR2 from the germline V gene are MNHEY and SMNVEV (reference sequence). Trimming stripped 2 bases from V and 2 bases from J, with 18 bases between. Here the CDR3 DNA reads TGTGCCAGCAGTTTAGCTGGGGGCCAGTATCTAAACTATGGCTACACCTTC. Translated, it gives CASSLAGGQYLNYGYTF.

The V call is TRBV5-1, the J call TRBJ2-1; 11 bases are a match to TRBD2. This CDR3 is 17 amino acids long. In germline, CDR1 is SGHRS, CDR2 YFSETQ. V was pared by 4 bases and J by 0 bases, with 6 bases of the junction left unmatched. This chain's CDR3 is CASSRGLAVSSYNEQFF. CDR3 sequence (DNA): TGCGCCAGCAGCCGGGGACTAGCGGTGAGCTCCTACAATGAGCAGTTCTTC.

The J gene is TRBJ1-4, the V gene TRBV4-2, with 10 positions matching TRBD1. J gave up 5 bases and V 4 bases, and 10 bases lay outside the gene matches. Germline V gene lookup returns CDR1 LGHNA and CDR2 YNFKEQ. The CDR3 runs 17 residues. The CDR3: CASSLKGDRGGNEKLFF. The CDR3 DNA reads as TGTGCCAGCAGCCTCAAGGGGGACAGGGGAGGGAATGAAAAACTGTTTTTT.

In its sample, this clone was seen once. The V call is TRBV30, the J call TRBJ2-3, with TRBD2 matching over 8 bases. The CDR3 sequence is 17 residues long. Trimming took 1 base from V and 1 from J; bases not matched to a gene: 10. Germline CDR1 GTSNPN, CDR2 SVGIG (reference sequence). The CDR3 coding sequence is TGTGCCTGGAGTGGGTTAGGGACTAGGTGGGGCACAGATACGCAGTATTTT. Translated, it gives CAWSGLGTRWGTDTQYF.

The rearrangement uses TRBV19 and TRBJ1-1; D might be TRBD1 (5 bases). The CDR3 has 12 residues. Germline V CDR1 and CDR2: LNHDA, SQIVND (reference sequence). Trimming pared 8 bases from V and 1 base from J, leaving 8 bases between. The DNA for the CDR3 is TGTGCCAGTTTAAGGGGGAACACTGAAGCTTTCTTT. This sequence encodes CASLRGNTEAFF.

The chain has TRBV6-1 and TRBJ1-5, with TRBD1 matching over 7 bases. Germline V gives CDR1 MNHNS, CDR2 SASEGT. With 6 bases clipped from V and 1 base from J, the junction kept 3 bases outside the gene matches. This CDR3 spans 14 amino acids. CDR3 amino acids: CASSPGQSNQPQHF. CDR3 coding DNA: TGTGCCAGCAGCCCGGGACAGAGCAATCAGCCCCAGCATTTT.

The chain links TRBV18 to TRBJ2-2; 11 positions match TRBD2. Unmatched junction bases numbered 0, after V lost 3 bases and J lost 3 bases. Germline-derived CDR1 and CDR2 are KGHSH and LQKENI. The CDR3 has 15 residues. The CDR3 region has the DNA TGTGCCAGCTCACCGGGACTAGCGGACACCGGGGAGCTGTTTTTT. It encodes CASSPGLADTGELFF. Supplemented by reference TRBV18 and TRBJ2-2, the full variable domain reads NAGVMQNPRHLVRRRGQEARLRCSPMKGHSHVYWYRQLPEEGLKFMVYLQKENIIDESGMPKERFSAEFPKEGPSILRIQQVVRGDSAAYFCASSPGLADTGELFFGEGSRLTVL.

This chain joins TRBV5-4 and TRBJ2-3; 11 bases are a match to TRBD2. The ends lost 5 bases at V and 2 bases at J; junction bases unmatched: 4. Germline V CDR1 and CDR2: SGHNT, YYREEE (reference sequence). This CDR3 contains 15 residues. The CDR3 here is CASSTSGGSTDTQYF. The DNA of the CDR3 is TGTGCCAGCAGTACTAGCGGGGGTTCCACAGATACGCAGTATTTT. The full variable domain, with the rest looked up from reference TRBV5-4 and TRBJ2-3, is ETGVTQSPTHLIKTRGQQVTLRCSSQSGHNTVSWYQQALGQGPQFIFQYYREEENGRGNFPPRFSGLQFPNYSSELNVNALELDDSALYLCASSTSGGSTDTQYFGPGTRLTVL.

This chain links TRBV29-1 with TRBJ2-1; TRBD1 matches 7 bases. Germline CDR1 is SQVTM and CDR2 is ANQGSEA. V trimming: 3 bases; J trimming: 4 bases; junction bases outside the gene matches: 15. CDR3 size: 17 residues. CDR3 protein: CSVDPTGLGWEYNEQFF. CDR3 coding DNA: TGCAGCGTTGACCCGACAGGGTTGGGATGGGAATACAATGAGCAGTTCTTC.

The V and J genes are TRBV27 and TRBJ2-2; D is possibly TRBD2 (6 bases). This CDR3 comprises 15 residues. V dropped 7 bases and J dropped 2 bases, with 14 bases sitting between them. Per germline, CDR1 MNHEY and CDR2 SMNVEV (reference sequence). The CDR3 bases are TGTGCCAGCACCCCGGGACTTCTTAACACCGGGGAGCTGTTTTTT. Translated: CASTPGLLNTGELFF.

The V call is TRBV5-1, the J call TRBJ2-3; D is uncertain. This CDR3 is 14 amino acids long. Germline lookup yields CDR1 SGHRS and CDR2 YFSETQ. Trimming shortened V by 4 bases and J by 2 bases, and 11 bases separated the two germline ends. The CDR3 sequence: CASSTDTATDTQYF. CDR3 DNA sequence: TGCGCCAGCAGCACTGACACAGCCACAGATACGCAGTATTTT.

This clone was seen only a few times. Other DNA variants within this sample encode the same CDR3. The rearrangement joins TRBV7-9 to TRBJ2-7; D is uncertain. Trimming stripped 5 bases from V and 3 bases from J, with 8 bases between. CDR1 SEHNR and CDR2 FQNEAQ come from the germline V gene (reference sequence). There are 12 residues in the CDR3. The CDR3 region is CASSLGVYEQYF. In nucleotides, the CDR3 is TGTGCCAGCAGCCTCGGAGTCTACGAGCAGTACTTC.